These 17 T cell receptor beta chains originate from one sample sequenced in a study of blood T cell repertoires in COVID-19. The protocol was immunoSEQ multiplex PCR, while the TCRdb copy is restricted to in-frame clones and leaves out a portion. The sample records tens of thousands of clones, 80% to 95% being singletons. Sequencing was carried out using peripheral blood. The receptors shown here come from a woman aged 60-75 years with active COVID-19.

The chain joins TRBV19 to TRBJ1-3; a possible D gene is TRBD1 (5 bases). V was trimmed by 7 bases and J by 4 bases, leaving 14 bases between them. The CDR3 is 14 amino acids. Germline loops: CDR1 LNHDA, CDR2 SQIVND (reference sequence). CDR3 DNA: TGTGCCAGTACCACTGGGACTTTAGGAAACACCATATATTTT. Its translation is CASTTGTLGNTIYF. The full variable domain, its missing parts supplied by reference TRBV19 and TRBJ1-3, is DGGITQSPKYLFRKEGQNVTLSCEQNLNHDAMYWYRQDPGQGLRLIYYSQIVNDFQKGDIAEGYSVSREKKESFPLTVTSAQKNPTAFYLCASTTGTLGNTIYFGEGSWLTVV.

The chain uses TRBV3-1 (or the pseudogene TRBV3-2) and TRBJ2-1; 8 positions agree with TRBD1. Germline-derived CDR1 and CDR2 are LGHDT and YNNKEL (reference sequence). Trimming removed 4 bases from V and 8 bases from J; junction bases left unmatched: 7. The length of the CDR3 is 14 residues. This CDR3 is CASSPATGEYEQFF. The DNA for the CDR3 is TGTGCCAGCAGCCCTGCGACAGGGGAGTATGAGCAGTTCTTC.

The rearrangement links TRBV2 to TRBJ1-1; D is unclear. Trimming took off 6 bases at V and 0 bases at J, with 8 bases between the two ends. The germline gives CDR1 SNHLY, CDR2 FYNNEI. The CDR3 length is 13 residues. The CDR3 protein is CASRIGMNTEAFF. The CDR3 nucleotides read TGTGCCAGCAGGATCGGGATGAACACTGAAGCTTTCTTT.

CDR3 in amino acids: CASSFPGTRTDTQYF. The CDR3 DNA follows: TGTGCCAGCAGTTTCCCCGGGACTCGCACAGATACGCAGTATTTT. The chain joins TRBV28 to TRBJ2-3; D possibly corresponds to TRBD2 (6 bases). The length of the CDR3 is 15 residues. Trimming shortened V by 3 bases and J by 1 base, and 11 bases separated the two germline ends. Per germline, CDR1 MDHEN and CDR2 SYDVKM.

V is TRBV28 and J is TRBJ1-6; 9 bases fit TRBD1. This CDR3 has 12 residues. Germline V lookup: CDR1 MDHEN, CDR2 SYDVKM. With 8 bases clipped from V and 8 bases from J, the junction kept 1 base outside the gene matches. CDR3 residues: CASRTGDSPLHF. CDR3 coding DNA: TGTGCCAGCCGGACAGGGGATTCACCCCTCCACTTT.

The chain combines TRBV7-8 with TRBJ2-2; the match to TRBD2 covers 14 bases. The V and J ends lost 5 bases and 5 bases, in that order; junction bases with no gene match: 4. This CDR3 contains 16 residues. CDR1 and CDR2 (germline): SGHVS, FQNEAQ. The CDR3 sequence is CASSKRTSGRTGELFF. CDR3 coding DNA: TGTGCCAGCAGCAAAAGGACTAGCGGGAGGACCGGGGAGCTGTTTTTT.

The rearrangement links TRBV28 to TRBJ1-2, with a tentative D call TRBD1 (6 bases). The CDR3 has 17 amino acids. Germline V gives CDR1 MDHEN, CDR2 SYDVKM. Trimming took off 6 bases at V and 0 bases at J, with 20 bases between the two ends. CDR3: CASSLTGIRLTNYGYTF. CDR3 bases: TGTGCCAGCAGCCTTACAGGGATTCGTTTAACTAACTATGGCTACACCTTC.

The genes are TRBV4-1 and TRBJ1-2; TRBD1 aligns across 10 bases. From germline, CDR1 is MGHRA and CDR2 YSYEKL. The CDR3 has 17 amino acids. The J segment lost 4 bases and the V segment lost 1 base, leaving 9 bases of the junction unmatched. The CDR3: CASSQGRDRGAGYGYTF. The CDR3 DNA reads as TGCGCCAGCAGCCAAGGAAGGGACAGGGGCGCTGGCTATGGCTACACCTTC.

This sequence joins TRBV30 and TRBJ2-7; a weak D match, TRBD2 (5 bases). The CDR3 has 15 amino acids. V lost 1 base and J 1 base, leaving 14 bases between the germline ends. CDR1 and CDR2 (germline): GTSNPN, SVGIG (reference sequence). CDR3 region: CAWSGGYDGSYEQYF. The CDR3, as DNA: TGTGCCTGGAGTGGAGGGTATGACGGATCCTACGAGCAGTACTTC.

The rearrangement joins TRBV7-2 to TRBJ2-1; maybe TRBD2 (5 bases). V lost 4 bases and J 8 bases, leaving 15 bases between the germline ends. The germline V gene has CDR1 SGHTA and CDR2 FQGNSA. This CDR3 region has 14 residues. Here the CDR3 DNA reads TGTGCCAGCAGCTCCAGCTTGGTTAGCGATGAGCAGTTCTTC. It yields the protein CASSSSLVSDEQFF.

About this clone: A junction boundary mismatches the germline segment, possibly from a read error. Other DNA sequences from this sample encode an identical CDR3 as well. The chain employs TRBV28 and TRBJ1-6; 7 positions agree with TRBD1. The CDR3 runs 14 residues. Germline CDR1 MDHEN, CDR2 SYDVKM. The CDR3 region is CASRQGQSNSPLHF. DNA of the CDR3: TGTGCCAGCAGGCAGGGACAGAGTAATTCACCCCTTCACTTT. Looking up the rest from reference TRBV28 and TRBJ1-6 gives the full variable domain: DVKVTQSSRYLVKRTGEKVFLECVQDMDHENMFWYRQDPGLGLRLIYFSYDVKMKEKGDIPEGYSVSREKKERFSLILESASTNQTSMYLCASRQGQSNSPLHFGNGTRLTVT.

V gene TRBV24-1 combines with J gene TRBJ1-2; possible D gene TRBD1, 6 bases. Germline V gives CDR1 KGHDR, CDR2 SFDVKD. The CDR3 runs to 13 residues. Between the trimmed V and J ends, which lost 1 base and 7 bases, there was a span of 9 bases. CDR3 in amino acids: CATSDFGGGGYTF. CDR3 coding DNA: TGTGCCACCAGTGATTTTGGGGGCGGTGGCTACACCTTC.

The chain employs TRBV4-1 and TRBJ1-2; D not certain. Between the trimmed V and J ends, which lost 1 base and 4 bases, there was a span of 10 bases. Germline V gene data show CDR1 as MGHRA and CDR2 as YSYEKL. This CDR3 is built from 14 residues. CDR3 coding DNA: TGCGCCAGCAGCCAAGCCGGGTTAAGCTATGGCTACACCTTC. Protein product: CASSQAGLSYGYTF.

For the CDR3, the DNA is TGTGCCAGCAGCCTCAGCGGGTCTTCACCCCTCCACTTT. Amino acids: CASSLSGSSPLHF. The genes are TRBV3-1 (or the pseudogene TRBV3-2) and TRBJ1-6; D call uncertain. CDR1 is LGHDT and CDR2 is YNNKEL in the germline V gene (reference sequence). This CDR3 is built from 13 residues. Trimming stripped 4 bases from V and 9 bases from J, with 10 bases between.

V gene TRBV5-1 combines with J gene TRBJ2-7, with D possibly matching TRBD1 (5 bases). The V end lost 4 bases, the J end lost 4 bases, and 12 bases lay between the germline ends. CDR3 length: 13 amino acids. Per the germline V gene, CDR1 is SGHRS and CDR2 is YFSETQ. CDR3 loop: CASSHDSIYEQYF. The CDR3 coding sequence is TGCGCCAGCAGCCATGACAGTATTTACGAGCAGTACTTC. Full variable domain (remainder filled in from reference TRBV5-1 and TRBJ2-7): KAGVTQTPRYLIKTRGQQVTLSCSPISGHRSVSWYQQTPGQGLQFLFEYFSETQRNKGNFPGRFSGRQFSNSRSEMNVSTLELGDSALYLCASSHDSIYEQYFGPGTRLTVT.

The CDR3 coding sequence is TGTGCCAGCAGTCCCCATGGGGCGCCCAGTTACGAGCAGTACTTC. Translated: CASSPHGAPSYEQYF. This sequence joins TRBV28 and TRBJ2-7, with TRBD1 as a possible D gene (5 bases). V was shortened by 5 bases and J by 4 bases, with 18 bases between the two germline ends. The CDR3 sequence is 15 residues long. From germline, CDR1 is MDHEN and CDR2 SYDVKM.

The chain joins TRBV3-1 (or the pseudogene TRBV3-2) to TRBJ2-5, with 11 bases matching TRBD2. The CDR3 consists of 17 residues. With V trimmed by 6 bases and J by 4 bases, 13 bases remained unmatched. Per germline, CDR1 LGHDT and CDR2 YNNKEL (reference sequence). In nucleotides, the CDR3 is TGTGCCAGCAGTCAAAGTACTAGCGGGGGCGGGGTAGAGACCCAGTACTTC. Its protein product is CASSQSTSGGGVETQYF.